This section outlines one T cell receptor beta chain sequence together with its context. Its antigen is currently unknown. A much bigger clone sits one base away, suggesting this may be a read error. MiXCR, applied by TCRdb to the 5' RACE reads, yields one record per CDR3 protein. The table has 200,000 to 300,000 distinct CDR3 sequences, 6% to 8% seen once. The sample comes from a study of T cells after yellow fever vaccination. On the study more broadly: Where fractions had low cell numbers, libraries were prepared from them with the SMART-Seq v4 Ultra Low Input RNA kit.

Study conclusions and caveats: It was a weaker secondary response, yet one that peaked faster, at day 5 versus 15.

The clonotype comes from a man aged 30 to 39 who received the YFV17D yellow fever vaccine. Sequenced material: CD4+ T cells sorted from PBMCs, taken on the day of the yellow fever booster vaccination.

In nucleotides, the CDR3 is TGTGCCAGCCGGGAAGAGACTAGCGGGAGTAGAATTGGTACAGATACGCAGTATTTT. It is translated as CASREETSGSRIGTDTQYF. This chain connects TRBV6-1 to TRBJ2-3, with TRBD2 matching over 12 bases. With 8 bases clipped from V and 3 bases from J, the junction kept 18 bases outside the gene matches. The CDR3 runs to 19 residues. The germline V gene has CDR1 MNHNS and CDR2 SASEGT.